One and the same sample provided the 13 T cell receptor beta chains below, sequenced in a study of T cells after yellow fever vaccination. TCRdb re-derived calls from the 5' RACE reads in MiXCR, one entry per CDR3 protein. The sample contains around 160,000 distinct CDR3 sequences, more than 5.5% of which appear only once. The sample consisted of CD4+ T cells sorted from PBMCs, taken about 5 days after the first yellow fever vaccination. These receptors all come from a man aged 18 to 29 who received the YFV17D yellow fever vaccine.

The chain carries TRBV4-2 and TRBJ1-4; no reliable D call. This CDR3 spans 16 amino acids. The germline gives CDR1 LGHNA, CDR2 YNFKEQ. The V end was cut by 0 bases, the J end by 0 bases, with 8 bases between. CDR3 amino acids: CASSQDYAATNEKLFF. Here the CDR3 DNA reads TGTGCCAGCAGCCAAGATTATGCTGCAACTAATGAAAAACTGTTTTTT.

This clonotype was counted many times. The chain is built from TRBV5-1 and TRBJ2-1, with D possibly matching TRBD1 (6 bases). V lost 1 base and J 1 base, leaving 9 bases between the germline ends. Germline lookup yields CDR1 SGHRS and CDR2 YFSETQ. The CDR3 consists of 15 residues. CDR3 sequence reads: CASSLNRVSYNEQFF. The CDR3 DNA sequence: TGCGCCAGCAGCTTGAACAGGGTGTCCTACAATGAGCAGTTCTTC.

This clonotype was observed many times. The chain is built from TRBV7-8 and TRBJ2-1; 7 nucleotides align to TRBD2. This CDR3 comprises 16 residues. Losses at the gene ends were 0 bases for V and 6 bases for J; bases not matched to a gene: 8. In germline, CDR1 is SGHVS, CDR2 FQNEAQ. CDR3 residues: CASSLAHGGSVNEQFF. The DNA of the CDR3 is TGTGCCAGCAGCTTAGCGCACGGGGGGTCGGTCAATGAGCAGTTCTTC.

This clonotype showed up many times. The rearrangement links TRBV6-2 or TRBV6-3 to TRBJ2-7, with TRBD1 matching over 9 bases. V was clipped by 8 bases and J by 1 base; unmatched bases: 9. Per germline, CDR1 MNHEY and CDR2 SVGEGT. The CDR3 covers 15 residues. CDR3 sequence reads: CASGPGTGNSYEQYF. CDR3 sequence (DNA): TGTGCCAGCGGCCCCGGGACAGGGAATTCCTACGAGCAGTACTTC.

This clonotype was recorded a few times. The chain has TRBV7-9 and TRBJ2-3; tentatively, D is TRBD2 (7 bases). The V and J ends lost 5 bases and 0 bases respectively, with 15 bases between them. CDR3 length equals 16 residues. Germline-derived CDR1 and CDR2 are SEHNR and FQNEAQ (reference sequence). This CDR3 reads CASSRRGGVSTDTQYF. CDR3 sequence (DNA): TGTGCCAGCAGCCGAAGAGGGGGGGTCAGCACAGATACGCAGTATTTT.

This clonotype was picked up many times. The chain carries TRBV30 and TRBJ1-2; D unclear. This CDR3 has 13 amino acids. The V end was cut by 5 bases, the J end by 5 bases, with 15 bases between. Per germline, CDR1 GTSNPN and CDR2 SVGIG (reference sequence). The CDR3 DNA is TGTGCCTGGCGGTGGCCAGGTCGTTATGGCTACACCTTC. Translating gives CAWRWPGRYGYTF.

This clonotype was counted ten times or more. The V gene is TRBV10-3, the J gene TRBJ2-2; D uncertain. CDR3 size: 15 residues. Trimming took 1 base from V and 0 from J, leaving 6 bases between them. Germline V gene lookup returns CDR1 ENHRY and CDR2 SYGVKD. The CDR3 sequence is CAISEYPPNTGELFF. The CDR3 DNA reads as TGTGCCATCAGTGAGTACCCGCCGAACACCGGGGAGCTGTTTTTT.

The table lists this clonotype with a few counts. The rearrangement uses TRBV10-3 and TRBJ2-2, with a weak D call TRBD2 (5 bases). Per the germline V gene, CDR1 is ENHRY and CDR2 is SYGVKD. The V end was cut by 6 bases, the J end by 7 bases, with 12 bases between. The CDR3 runs 13 residues. DNA of the CDR3: TGTGCCATCAGCGCCGAGGGCGGCGGGGAGCTGTTTTTT. This sequence encodes CAISAEGGGELFF.

This clonotype was picked up many times. The gene calls are TRBV13 and TRBJ2-4, with D unresolved. V lost 5 bases and J 0 bases, leaving 8 bases between the germline ends. CDR1 and CDR2 (germline): PRHDT, FYEKMQ (reference sequence). The CDR3 is made up of 14 amino acids. CDR3 amino acids: CASSHLLAKNIQYF. CDR3 DNA: TGTGCCAGCAGCCATTTACTAGCCAAAAACATTCAGTACTTC.

This clonotype was seen many times. The chain links TRBV3-1 to TRBJ1-6; the match to TRBD1 covers 7 bases. Germline lookup yields CDR1 LGHDT and CDR2 YNNKEL (reference sequence). The CDR3 is 12 residues long. Germline trimming cut 6 bases from V and 9 bases from J; bases unmatched to any gene: 2. CDR3 sequence (DNA): TGTGCCAGCAGGACAGGGTTTTCACCCCTCCACTTT. Encoded protein: CASRTGFSPLHF.

This clonotype was seen repeatedly, ten times or more. This chain connects TRBV5-1 to TRBJ2-3; D perhaps matches TRBD2 (6 bases). Germline CDR1 SGHRS, CDR2 YFSETQ. V was pared by 4 bases and J by 1 base, with 16 bases between. The CDR3 covers 16 residues. The CDR3 region has the DNA TGCGCCAGCAGCCAGCTACGGGGCGGGGGCACAGATACGCAGTATTTT. It codes for CASSQLRGGGTDTQYF.

V is TRBV30 and J is TRBJ1-2; 9 nucleotides match TRBD1. The CDR3 totals 14 residues. Germline V gives CDR1 GTSNPN, CDR2 SVGIG (reference sequence). V was pared by 1 base and J by 1 base, with 1 base of the junction left unmatched. CDR3 bases: TGTGCCTGGAGTGGGGACAGGGATAACTATGGCTACACCTTC. It is translated as CAWSGDRDNYGYTF.

This clonotype was picked up a small number of times. CDR3: CASSVRSAGETQYF. DNA of the CDR3: TGCGCCAGCAGCGTAAGGAGTGCCGGAGAGACCCAGTACTTC. This chain connects TRBV5-1 to TRBJ2-5; D call uncertain. With 4 bases removed from V and 4 bases from J, the gap between germline ends came to 14 bases. From germline, CDR1 is SGHRS and CDR2 YFSETQ. The CDR3 spans 14 residues.